The 27 T cell receptor beta chains in this list originate from one sample, sequenced in a study of graft-versus-host responses after intestinal transplantation. Here immunoSEQ multiplex PCR was the method, and the copy in TCRdb shows in-frame clones only, minus some. Of 62,000 or so clones in the sample, 90% were seen once. What these receptors recognize is not known. This specimen consisted of unstimulated CD8+ T cells sorted from spleen or lymph node cells, obtained before transplant. These receptors all stem from a human donor who was the organ donor for an intestinal transplant.

The V call is TRBV2, the J call TRBJ1-5; D may be TRBD1 (5 bases). Trimming shortened V by 6 bases and J by 5 bases, and 14 bases separated the two germline ends. The CDR3 has 14 residues. Germline CDR1 reads SNHLY; CDR2 reads FYNNEI. The CDR3 sequence is CASRDMGGDQPQHF. CDR3 bases: TGTGCCAGCAGAGACATGGGGGGAGATCAGCCCCAGCATTTT.

The chain couples TRBV6-5 to TRBJ1-5; 8 positions agree with TRBD1. Germline-derived CDR1 and CDR2 are MNHEY and SVGAGI. The CDR3 length is 15 residues. Trimming removed 2 bases from V and 5 bases from J; junction bases left unmatched: 5. The CDR3 spells CASSYLPDRDQPQHF. As DNA, the CDR3 is TGTGCCAGCAGTTACCTTCCGGACAGGGATCAGCCCCAGCATTTT.

The chain uses TRBV7-9 and TRBJ2-1, with TRBD1 matching 8 bases. The CDR3 extends over 16 amino acids. Trimming removed 5 bases from V and 1 base from J; junction bases left unmatched: 7. Germline assignment: CDR1 SEHNR and CDR2 FQNEAQ (reference sequence). CDR3 loop: CASSVDQGASYNEQFF. CDR3 nucleotides: TGTGCCAGCAGCGTAGACCAGGGGGCTTCCTACAATGAGCAGTTCTTC.

The chain recombines TRBV27 with TRBJ2-1, with D perhaps matching TRBD1 (6 bases). With 6 bases removed from V and 4 bases from J, the gap between germline ends came to 19 bases. This CDR3 comprises 16 residues. The germline CDR1 and CDR2 sequences are MNHEY and SMNVEV (reference sequence). CDR3 sequence: CASRPYVGQGYNEQFF. The CDR3 coding sequence is TGTGCCAGCAGGCCCTATGTCGGGCAGGGGTACAATGAGCAGTTCTTC.

This clone has just a few counts. The chain uses TRBV30 and TRBJ2-7; 8 nucleotides match TRBD1. Germline-derived CDR1 and CDR2 are GTSNPN and SVGIG (reference sequence). The CDR3 is 14 amino acids. J was trimmed by 4 bases and V by 2 bases; bases with no gene match: 7. The CDR3 spells CAWSPGTGGYEQYF. For the CDR3, the DNA is TGTGCCTGGAGTCCCGGGACAGGAGGTTACGAGCAGTACTTC.

This clone was seen just once. The CDR3 loop reads CASSGRAYSGNTIYF. CDR3 nucleotide sequence: TGTGCCAGCAGCGGCAGGGCCTACTCTGGAAACACCATATATTTT. The J gene is TRBJ1-3, the V gene TRBV9, with D perhaps matching TRBD1 (5 bases). This CDR3 is built from 15 residues. V dropped 3 bases and J dropped 0 bases, with 10 bases sitting between them. The germline V gene encodes CDR1 SGDLS and CDR2 YYNGEE.

This chain uses TRBV27 with TRBJ2-1, with a tentative D call TRBD1 (6 bases). Trimming cost V 8 bases and J 11 bases, with 22 bases left between them. The CDR3 runs to 14 residues. Per germline, CDR1 MNHEY and CDR2 SMNVEV (reference sequence). In DNA, the CDR3 is TGTGCCAGCTTCACCCTTCCAGATGGGGGCCAGCAGTTCTTC. Translation: CASFTLPDGGQQFF.

V and J are TRBV7-8 and TRBJ2-5; 8 bases line up with TRBD2. The last part of the DNA fits TRBJ2-7 better; the J call may be wrong. The CDR3 is 14 residues long. The germline V gene encodes CDR1 SGHVS and CDR2 FQNEAQ. CDR3 region: CASSSPGLEYEQYF. In nucleotides, the CDR3 is TGTGCCAGCAGCTCTCCGGGACTAGAGTACGAGCAGTACTTC.

The CDR3 DNA reads as TGTGCCAGCAGTGGGGGGGTCTCTGGGGCCAACGTCCTGACTTTC. This sequence encodes CASSGGVSGANVLTF. This chain connects TRBV28 to TRBJ2-6, with 7 nucleotides matching TRBD2. V was clipped by 5 bases and J by 0 bases; unmatched bases: 1. CDR3 length: 15 amino acids. The germline V gene encodes CDR1 MDHEN and CDR2 SYDVKM. The full variable domain, its missing parts supplied by reference TRBV28 and TRBJ2-6, is DVKVTQSSRYLVKRTGEKVFLECVQDMDHENMFWYRQDPGLGLRLIYFSYDVKMKEKGDIPEGYSVSREKKERFSLILESASTNQTSMYLCASSGGVSGANVLTFGAGSRLTVL.

CDR3: CASGRGTGDVYGYTF. DNA of the CDR3: TGTGCTAGTGGCCGGGGGACAGGGGATGTCTATGGCTACACCTTC. The V and J genes are TRBV12-5 and TRBJ1-2, with 10 bases fitting TRBD1. V lost 6 bases, J lost 4 bases, and 8 bases stayed unmatched. The CDR3 runs to 15 residues. CDR1 LGHNT and CDR2 FRNRAP come from the germline V gene. Drawing the rest from reference TRBV12-5 and TRBJ1-2, the complete variable domain is DARVTQTPRHKVTEMGQEVTMRCQPILGHNTVFWYRQTMMQGLELLAYFRNRAPLDDSGMPKDRFSAEMPDATLATLKIQPSEPRDSAVYFCASGRGTGDVYGYTFGSGTRLTVV.

As for this clone: The junction departs from the called germline gene at one end, perhaps through a read error. The rearrangement joins TRBV13 to TRBJ2-3, with 12 positions matching TRBD2. There are 15 residues in the CDR3. Germline values: CDR1 PRHDT, CDR2 FYEKMQ (reference sequence). The CDR3 is CASTMTSGGTDTQYF. CDR3 coding DNA: TGTGCCAGCACCATGACTAGCGGGGGCACGGATACGCAGTATTTT.

The chain couples TRBV30 to TRBJ2-4; TRBD1 agrees at 10 bases. The length of the CDR3 is 15 residues. The ends lost 0 bases at V and 1 base at J; junction bases unmatched: 0. The germline gives CDR1 GTSNPN, CDR2 SVGIG (reference sequence). In nucleotides, the CDR3 is TGTGCCTGGAGTGTGGGACAGGGGGCCAAAAACATTCAGTACTTC. Translation gives CAWSVGQGAKNIQYF. Full variable domain (missing parts from reference TRBV30 and TRBJ2-4): SQTIHQWPATLVQPVGSPLSLECTVEGTSNPNLYWYRQAAGRGLQLLFYSVGIGQISSEVPQNLSASRPQDRQFILSSKKLLLSDSGFYLCAWSVGQGAKNIQYFGAGTRLSVL.

The DNA of the CDR3 is TGTGCCAGCAGCCCTCCCCCGCGGGAGTGGGTAGATACGCAGTATTTT. This encodes CASSPPPREWVDTQYF. The chain links TRBV7-3 to TRBJ2-3; 7 bases fit TRBD2. CDR3 length: 16 residues. The germline V gene has CDR1 SGHTA and CDR2 FQGTGA. J lost 5 bases, V lost 5 bases, and 13 bases had no gene match.

The CDR3 is CASSVEGGVEYNEQFF. CDR3 nucleotides: TGTGCCAGCAGCGTAGAGGGAGGGGTCGAATACAATGAGCAGTTCTTC. This sequence joins TRBV9 and TRBJ2-1; 7 bases fit TRBD2. V lost 0 bases to trimming and J lost 4 bases; unmatched junction nucleotides: 7. The germline CDR1 and CDR2 sequences are SGDLS and YYNGEE. The CDR3 consists of 16 residues.

V and J are TRBV5-1 and TRBJ2-7; possible D gene TRBD2, 6 bases. The CDR3 contains 15 residues. Germline V gene sequence: CDR1 SGHRS, CDR2 YFSETQ. Trimming shortened V by 0 bases and J by 3 bases, and 13 bases separated the two germline ends. In nucleotides, the CDR3 is TGCGCCAGCAGCTTGGCGGAGGGGCTGGTCTACGAGCAGTACTTC. This translates into CASSLAEGLVYEQYF.

The chain joins TRBV27 to TRBJ2-7; TRBD2 aligns across 11 bases. With 0 bases clipped from V and 3 bases from J, the junction kept 13 bases outside the gene matches. The V gene's germline CDR1 is MNHEY and CDR2 SMNVEV (reference sequence). The CDR3 spans 19 residues. The CDR3 DNA reads TGTGCCAGCAGTTTATCGAATTGGGGGCTAGCGGGAGGCTTCTACGAGCAGTACTTC. Its protein is CASSLSNWGLAGGFYEQYF.

This chain connects TRBV18 to TRBJ1-1; D unresolved. The CDR3 covers 17 residues. The germline V and J ends were trimmed by 5 bases and 1 base, with 20 bases remaining between them. Per the germline V gene, CDR1 is KGHSH and CDR2 is LQKENI. In nucleotides, the CDR3 is TGTGCCAGCTCAGAGCAGGTTTATCGGGAGAGGAACACTGAAGCTTTCTTT. Protein: CASSEQVYRERNTEAFF. The full variable domain, in which reference TRBV18 and TRBJ1-1 provide the parts outside the CDR3, is NAGVMQNPRHLVRRRGQEARLRCSPMKGHSHVYWYRQLPEEGLKFMVYLQKENIIDESGMPKERFSAEFPKEGPSILRIQQVVRGDSAAYFCASSEQVYRERNTEAFFGQGTRLTVV.

The CDR3 loop reads CTSSQVLAGGPEQFF. The CDR3 coding sequence is TGCACCAGCAGCCAGGTACTAGCGGGAGGGCCCGAGCAGTTCTTC. This chain uses TRBV1 with TRBJ2-1; the D segment call TRBD2 is taken from the table without a DNA check. TRBV1 is shown as a pseudogene. The CDR3 is made up of 15 amino acids.

This clone has only a few counts. The gene calls are TRBV6-1 and TRBJ1-5, with 7 bases identical to TRBD1. The CDR3 has 14 residues. Germline V lookup: CDR1 MNHNS, CDR2 SASEGT. V lost 3 bases, J lost 6 bases, and 5 bases stayed unmatched. The CDR3 nucleotides read TGTGCCAGCAGTGAGGAGGGGGCGCCTCAGCCCCAGCATTTT. It specifies CASSEEGAPQPQHF.

This clone was counted a single time. The chain has TRBV6-5 and TRBJ1-2, with TRBD1 matching over 12 bases. The CDR3 is 14 residues long. Per the germline V gene, CDR1 is MNHEY and CDR2 is SVGAGI. V lost 4 bases, J lost 6 bases, and 3 bases stayed unmatched. The CDR3 reads CASSSGQGADGYTF. DNA for the CDR3: TGTGCCAGCAGTTCGGGACAGGGGGCCGATGGCTACACCTTC.

The genes are TRBV7-8 and TRBJ1-2; D gene uncertain. Germline V gene lookup returns CDR1 SGHVS and CDR2 FQNEAQ. This CDR3 is built from 13 residues. V lost 2 bases and J lost 4, with 8 bases in between. DNA for the CDR3: TGTGCCAGCAGCTTAAGTAGCGGCTATGGCTACACCTTC. As protein: CASSLSSGYGYTF.

CDR3 in DNA: TGTGCCAGCAGTTTACCCACTAGCGGGAGATCTAACGAGCAGTACTTC. It codes for CASSLPTSGRSNEQYF. The chain links TRBV2 to TRBJ2-7; 11 positions agree with TRBD2. Germline trimming cut 5 bases from V and 5 bases from J; bases unmatched to any gene: 11. Per the germline V gene, CDR1 is SNHLY and CDR2 is FYNNEI. The CDR3 is made up of 16 amino acids.

The chain joins TRBV6-1 to TRBJ1-2, with a tentative D call TRBD1 (5 bases). V was pared by 3 bases and J by 3 bases, with 8 bases between. CDR3 size: 13 residues. Germline values: CDR1 MNHNS, CDR2 SASEGT. CDR3 sequence: CASSDREHYGYTF. For the CDR3, the DNA is TGTGCCAGCAGTGACAGGGAACACTATGGCTACACCTTC.

The chain carries TRBV10-3 and TRBJ1-2; 9 nucleotides line up with TRBD1. Germline V gene sequence: CDR1 ENHRY, CDR2 SYGVKD. Trimming took 3 bases from V and 8 from J; bases not matched to a gene: 13. The CDR3 has 16 residues. CDR3 coding DNA: TGTGCCATCAGTGAATCGGGACAGGGCTTTGCTCACGGCTACACCTTC. Its protein is CAISESGQGFAHGYTF.

The chain joins TRBV28 to TRBJ2-5, with 10 bases lining up with TRBD1. V was pared by 5 bases and J by 4 bases, with 7 bases of the junction left unmatched. Germline loops: CDR1 MDHEN, CDR2 SYDVKM. CDR3 length equals 15 residues. The CDR3 bases are TGTGCCAGCAGTCTACTGGGACAGGGGTTAGAGACCCAGTACTTC. Protein sequence: CASSLLGQGLETQYF.

This clone was found a few times. The chain links TRBV27 to TRBJ2-7, with 8 nucleotides matching TRBD1. The CDR3 is made up of 15 amino acids. The germline V gene encodes CDR1 MNHEY and CDR2 SMNVEV (reference sequence). With V trimmed by 5 bases and J by 0 bases, 6 bases remained unmatched. The CDR3 DNA reads as TGTGCCAGCAGTACCCGGGACAGGAGCTCCTACGAGCAGTACTTC. It is translated as CASSTRDRSSYEQYF.

The chain is built from TRBV11-2 and TRBJ2-6; no clear D gene. This CDR3 region has 17 residues. In germline, CDR1 is SGHAT, CDR2 FQNNGV. The V and J ends lost 4 bases and 1 base respectively, with 14 bases between them. CDR3 bases: TGTGCCAGCAGCTCCGTTTTTGGGCCATCTGGGGCCAACGTCCTGACTTTC. Translated: CASSSVFGPSGANVLTF.